Listed here is a single T cell receptor (beta chain). This sample stems from a study of blood T cell repertoires in COVID-19. Turning to the study itself: The analysed material was cDNA or gDNA that came from T cells, B-cell-depleted T cells, or PBMCs.

Trimming stripped 3 bases from V and 8 bases from J, with 11 bases between. Germline loops: CDR1 SGHRS, CDR2 YFSETQ. The CDR3 loop spans 12 amino acids. Under the authors' procedure: Amplification from reference gene primers served as the basis for estimated nucleated cell counts. Sequencing was performed with immunoSEQ multiplex PCR; in TCRdb, only in-frame clones are kept and a portion is missing. D and trimming were read from the DNA, whereas the V and J calls and clone size are those reported in that table. The table lists approximately 220,000 clones, more than 65% of them singletons. J is TRBJ1-1 and V is TRBV5-1, with D perhaps TRBD1 (6 bases). The material sequenced was peripheral blood. The TCR originated in a woman in her thirties who had recovered from COVID-19. CDR3 protein: CASSYSGTEAFF. The CDR3 coding sequence is TGCGCCAGCAGCTATTCCGGGACAGAAGCTTTCTTT.